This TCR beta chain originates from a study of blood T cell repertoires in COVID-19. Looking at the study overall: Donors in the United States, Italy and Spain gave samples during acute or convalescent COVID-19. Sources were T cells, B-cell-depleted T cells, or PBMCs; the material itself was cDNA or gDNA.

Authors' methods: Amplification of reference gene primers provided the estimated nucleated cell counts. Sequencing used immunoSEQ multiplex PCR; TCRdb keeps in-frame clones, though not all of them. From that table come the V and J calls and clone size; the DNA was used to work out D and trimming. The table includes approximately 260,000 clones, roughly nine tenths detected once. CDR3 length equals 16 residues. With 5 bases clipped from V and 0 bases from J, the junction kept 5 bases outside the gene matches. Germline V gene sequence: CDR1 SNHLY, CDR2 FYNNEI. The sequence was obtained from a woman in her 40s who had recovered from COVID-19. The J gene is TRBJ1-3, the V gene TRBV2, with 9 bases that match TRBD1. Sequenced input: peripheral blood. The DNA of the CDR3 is TGTGCCAGCAGTATTCCGGGACAGGGCTCTGGAAACACCATATATTTT. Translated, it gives CASSIPGQGSGNTIYF.